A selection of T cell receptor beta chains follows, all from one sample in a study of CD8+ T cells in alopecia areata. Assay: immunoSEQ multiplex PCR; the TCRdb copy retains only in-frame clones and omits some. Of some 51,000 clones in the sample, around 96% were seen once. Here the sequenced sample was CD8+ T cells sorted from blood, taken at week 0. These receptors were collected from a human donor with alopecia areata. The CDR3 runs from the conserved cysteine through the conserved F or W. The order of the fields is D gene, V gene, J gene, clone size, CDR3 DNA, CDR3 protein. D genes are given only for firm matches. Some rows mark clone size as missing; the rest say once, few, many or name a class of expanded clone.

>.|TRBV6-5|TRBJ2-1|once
TGTGCCACCTCCCGCGGTAGTGAGCAGTTCTTC
CATSRGSEQFF
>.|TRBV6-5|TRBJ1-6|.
TGTGCCAGCAGTTTCGACAGGTTAAGACATTCACCCCTCCACTTT
CASSFDRLRHSPLHF
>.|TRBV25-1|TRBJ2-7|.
TGTGCCAGCACCACCAGGGAGCATGCCCACGAGCAGTACTTC
CASTTREHAHEQYF
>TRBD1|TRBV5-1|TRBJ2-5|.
TGCGCCAGCAGCAGGTTCGGGACAGGGGGTTTAGAGACCCAGTACTTC
CASSRFGTGGLETQYF
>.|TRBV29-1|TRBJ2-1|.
TGCAGCGTTACAGGGTTGGCCTCCAATGAGCAGTTCTTC
CSVTGLASNEQFF
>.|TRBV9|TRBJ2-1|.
TGTGCCAGCAGCGGGGGGACGGTTTACAATGAGCAGTTCTTC
CASSGGTVYNEQFF
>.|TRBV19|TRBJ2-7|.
TGTGCCACCAGGGGCTCCCAAACCTACGAGCAGTACTTC
CATRGSQTYEQYF
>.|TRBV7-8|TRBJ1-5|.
TGTGCCAGCAGCCCCCGGGGACGAGTTGGCAATCAGCCCCAGCATTTT
CASSPRGRVGNQPQHF
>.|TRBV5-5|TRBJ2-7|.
TGTGCCAGCAGCTTGGCTTGGGGGTCATCCTACGAGCAGTACTTC
CASSLAWGSSYEQYF
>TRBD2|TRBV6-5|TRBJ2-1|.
TGTGCCAGCAGTTACTCTGTTAGCGGGAATGAGCAGTTCTTC
CASSYSVSGNEQFF
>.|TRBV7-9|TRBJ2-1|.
TGTGCCAGCAGCCCCCTGTTGGGGATATCTGAGCAGTTCTTC
CASSPLLGISEQFF
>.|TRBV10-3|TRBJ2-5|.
TGTGCCATCAGTGAGTTGTGGTTGGAGACCCAGTACTTC
CAISELWLETQYF
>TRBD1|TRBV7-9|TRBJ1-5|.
TGTGCCAGCGGAAAGCAGGGGGCCCATCAGCCCCAGCATTTT
CASGKQGAHQPQHF
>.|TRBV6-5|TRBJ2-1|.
TGTGCCAGCAGTTACTCCGGGACGGATTACAATGAGCAGTTCTTC
CASSYSGTDYNEQFF
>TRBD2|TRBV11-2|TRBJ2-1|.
TGTGCCAGCAGCTATAGCGGGGGCCACAATGAGCAGTTCTTC
CASSYSGGHNEQFF
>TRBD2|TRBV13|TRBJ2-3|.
TGTGCCAGCAGAGCACAAATAGCGGGGGACACAGATACGCAGTATTTT
CASRAQIAGDTDTQYF
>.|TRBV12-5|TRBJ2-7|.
TGTGCTAGTGGTTTGGGTGGGTACGAGCAGTACTTC
CASGLGGYEQYF
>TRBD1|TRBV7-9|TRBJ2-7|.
TGTGCCAGCAGCTTACTTCGGACAGGGGACTCCTACGAGCAGTACTTC
CASSLLRTGDSYEQYF
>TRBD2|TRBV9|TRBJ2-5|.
TGTGCCAGCAGCCCCGCAGGAGCGGGACGTCAAGAGACCCAGTACTTC
CASSPAGAGRQETQYF
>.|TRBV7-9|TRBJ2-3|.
TGTGCCAGCAGCCAGAACTACATGCGCACGCGGGATACGCAGTATTTT
CASSQNYMRTRDTQYF
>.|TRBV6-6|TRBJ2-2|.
TGTGCCAGCGGCTCGGGAGCGGGTGTCGTAACCGGGGAGCTGTTTTTT
CASGSGAGVVTGELFF
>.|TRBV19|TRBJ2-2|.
TGTGCCAGTAGTATAGATTTCTTATCAATGGTATCAGTCGCCGGGGAGCTGTTTTTT
CASSIDFLSMVSVAGELFF
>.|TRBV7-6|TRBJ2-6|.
TGTGCCAGCAGCTTAGGTTGGGAGAACTCTGGGGCCAACGTCCTGACTTTC
CASSLGWENSGANVLTF
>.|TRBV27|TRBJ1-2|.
TGTGCCAGCAGTTTCGTGGGGCGGACTAACTATGGCTACACCTTC
CASSFVGRTNYGYTF
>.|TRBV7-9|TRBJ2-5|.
TGTGCCAGCAGCCCGGGATCTCGGAAGACCCAGTACTTC
CASSPGSRKTQYF
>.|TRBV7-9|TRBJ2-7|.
TGTGCCAGCAGCTTAGGCGGACGGATCTCCTACGAGCAGTACTTC
CASSLGGRISYEQYF
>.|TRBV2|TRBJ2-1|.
TGTGCCAGCGAGCTTACCCCCGTAGCGAGAAGCTCCTACAATGAGCAGTTCTTC
CASELTPVARSSYNEQFF
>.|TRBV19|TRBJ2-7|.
TGTGCCAGTAGTATAGTTGGAGCGAACCCATCCTACGAGCAGTACTTC
CASSIVGANPSYEQYF
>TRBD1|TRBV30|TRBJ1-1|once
TGTGCCTGGGATCAGGGGGGGACTGAAGCTTTCTTT
CAWDQGGTEAFF